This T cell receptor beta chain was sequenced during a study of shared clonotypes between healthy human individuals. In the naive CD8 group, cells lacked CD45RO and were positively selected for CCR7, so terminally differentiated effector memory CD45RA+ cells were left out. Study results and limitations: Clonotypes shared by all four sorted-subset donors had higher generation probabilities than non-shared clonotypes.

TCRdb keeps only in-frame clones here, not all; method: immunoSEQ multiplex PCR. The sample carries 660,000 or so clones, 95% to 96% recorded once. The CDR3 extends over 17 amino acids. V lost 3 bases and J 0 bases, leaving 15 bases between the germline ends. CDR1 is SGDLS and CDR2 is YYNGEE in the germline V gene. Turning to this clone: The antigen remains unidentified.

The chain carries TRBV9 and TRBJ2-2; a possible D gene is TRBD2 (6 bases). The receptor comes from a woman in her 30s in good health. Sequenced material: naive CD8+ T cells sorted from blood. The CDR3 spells CASSAGTYQSNTGELFF. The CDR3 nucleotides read TGTGCCAGCAGCGCCGGGACTTACCAATCGAACACCGGGGAGCTGTTTTTT.